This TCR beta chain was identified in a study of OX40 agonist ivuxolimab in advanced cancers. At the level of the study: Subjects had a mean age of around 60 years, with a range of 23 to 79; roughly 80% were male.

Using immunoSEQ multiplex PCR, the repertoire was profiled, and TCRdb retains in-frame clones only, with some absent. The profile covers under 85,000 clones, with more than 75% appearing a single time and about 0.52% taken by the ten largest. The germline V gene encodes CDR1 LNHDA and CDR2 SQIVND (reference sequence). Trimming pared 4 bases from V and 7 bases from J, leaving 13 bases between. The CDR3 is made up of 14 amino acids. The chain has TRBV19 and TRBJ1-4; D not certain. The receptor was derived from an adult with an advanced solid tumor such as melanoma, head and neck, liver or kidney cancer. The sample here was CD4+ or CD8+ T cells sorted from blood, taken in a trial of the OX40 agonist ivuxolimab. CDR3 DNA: TGTGCCAGTAGTAGCCGTTGGGGTGGTGAAAAACTGTTTTTT. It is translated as CASSSRWGGEKLFF.